These T cell receptor beta chains were read from a single sample in a study of blood T cell repertoires in COVID-19. Generated by immunoSEQ multiplex PCR, the TCRdb table keeps only in-frame clones and is missing some. The profile shows about 23,000 clones, 65% to 90% of them singletons. The sequenced sample consisted of peripheral blood. The receptors here all came from a woman of 80 years or more with acute or convalescent COVID-19. The CDR3 runs from the conserved cysteine through the conserved F or W. A D gene is named only where the DNA matches it firmly. Size is stated for part of the rows, as once, few or many counts, or as a class when the clone is expanded.

j_call d_call clone_size v_call cdr3_nt cdr3_aa
TRBJ1-5 TRBD1 . TRBV6-2/TRBV6-3 TGTGCCAGCAGTTACCTCGGACAGGGGAATCAGCCCCAGCATTTT CASSYLGQGNQPQHF
TRBJ2-1 TRBD1 . TRBV7-9 TGTGCCAGCAGCAACTTGGACAGGGGTGGGAATGAGCAGTTCTTC CASSNLDRGGNEQFF
TRBJ2-5 . . TRBV18 TGTGCCAGCTCACCCCAGGGGCAGGAGACCCAGTACTTC CASSPQGQETQYF
TRBJ2-3 TRBD2 . TRBV11-2 TGTGCCAGCAGCTTATCGGGGGCTAGCGGGGGCACAGATACGCAGTATTTT CASSLSGASGGTDTQYF
TRBJ1-2 . . TRBV12-3/TRBV12-4 TGTGCCAGCAGGGAGGCCTCTAACTATGGCTACACCTTC CASREASNYGYTF
TRBJ1-2 TRBD1 few TRBV7-6 TGTGCCACCACCCCCGGGACAGGGAATAACTATGGCTACACCTTC CATTPGTGNNYGYTF
TRBJ1-2 . . TRBV18 TGTGCCAGCTCATTCACTGCTGCGGCCCAGTTTGGCTACACCTTC CASSFTAAAQFGYTF
TRBJ1-4 . few TRBV7-9 TGTGCCAGCAGATCAAACAGGGATTATCGTGAAAAACTGTTTTTT CASRSNRDYREKLFF
TRBJ2-7 TRBD1 . TRBV5-1 TGCGCCAGCAGCTCCCCCCGACAGGGCCTCTCCCAGGGCCGTCCTTACGAGCAGTACTTC CASSSPRQGLSQGRPYEQYF
TRBJ1-5 . few TRBV12-3/TRBV12-4 TGTGCCAGCAGTTTACACCCGAGGCCCCAGCATTTT CASSLHPRPQHF
TRBJ2-5 . once TRBV7-2 TGTGCCAGCAGCACTGGTAGCGGAGGGCTAGGCCAGTACTTC CASSTGSGGLGQYF
TRBJ2-7 . . TRBV7-2 TGTGCCAGCAGCCCCAGGGTTACCTACGAGCAGTACTTC CASSPRVTYEQYF
TRBJ2-3 . . TRBV29-1 TGCAGCGTTGAATCGGGGTCAGATACGCAGTATTTT CSVESGSDTQYF
TRBJ2-3 TRBD2 . TRBV7-2 TGTGCCAGCAGCTTAACAGCGGGATCAGATACGCAGTATTTT CASSLTAGSDTQYF
TRBJ2-3 . . TRBV5-8 TGTGCCAGCAGCTGGCTTGGAGGTGGTCCGGTGGATACGCAGTATTTT CASSWLGGGPVDTQYF
TRBJ2-7 TRBD2 once TRBV10-2 TGCGCCAGCAGTGGAGAGCGGGAGCTCGACGAGCAGTACTTC CASSGERELDEQYF
TRBJ2-6 TRBD1 . TRBV13 TGTGACCGGGACAGGGCACTTTGTGGGGCCAACGTCCTGACTTTC CDRDRALCGANVLTF
TRBJ2-5 . . TRBV24-1 TGTGCCACCAGTGATGGCGGACCAGGGGAAGGAAAGACCCAGTACTTC CATSDGGPGEGKTQYF
TRBJ2-1 . . TRBV24-1 TGTGCCACCAGTGATCCCATCGGGGAGCAGTTCTTC CATSDPIGEQFF
TRBJ2-3 TRBD2 . TRBV7-2 TGTGCCAGCAGCCCCATAGCGGGGGGCGGAGGGCAGTATTTT CASSPIAGGGGQYF
TRBJ2-5 . . TRBV28 TGTGCCAGCAACCCCTTGGGGACCGGGGAGGCGGGGACCCAGTACTTC CASNPLGTGEAGTQYF
TRBJ1-6 . . TRBV30 TGTGCCTCGACCCGTGGGAGCTACTTCTATAATTCACCCCTCCACTTT CASTRGSYFYNSPLHF
TRBJ2-1 . . TRBV6-1 TGTGCCAGCAGTGAAGACTCAGGAGGATGGGATGAGCAGTTCTTC CASSEDSGGWDEQFF
TRBJ2-5 . . TRBV7-2 TGTGCCAGCAGCTTAGTCGGACTCCAAGAGACCCAGTACTTC CASSLVGLQETQYF
TRBJ1-4 . . TRBV5-6 TGTGCCAGCAGCTTCAACTTCGCTGCAACTAATGAAAAACTGTTTTTT CASSFNFAATNEKLFF
TRBJ2-3 TRBD2 . TRBV9 TGTGCCAGCAGCGTAGGTCTAGCGGTTTCTAGCACAGATACGCAGTATTTT CASSVGLAVSSTDTQYF
TRBJ1-2 . . TRBV5-5 TGTGCCAGCAGCTCTTTTAGACCCGGGGCTAACTATGGCTACACCTTC CASSSFRPGANYGYTF
TRBJ1-5 . . TRBV28 TGTGCCAGCAGCCCGACAGTTTCTTATAGCAATCAGCCCCAGCATTTT CASSPTVSYSNQPQHF
TRBJ2-1 . . TRBV18 TGTGCCAGCTCACCAGGAAACAGGGACGACAATGAGCAGTTCTTC CASSPGNRDDNEQFF
TRBJ1-2 . . TRBV15 TGTGCCACCAGCAGAGAAGAGAAATCAAGTTGGGGCTACACCTTC CATSREEKSSWGYTF
TRBJ1-6 . . TRBV5-5 TGTGCCAGCAGCTTGTATTCAGGGGTCGGTAATTCACCCCTCCACTTT CASSLYSGVGNSPLHF
TRBJ1-6 TRBD1 . TRBV18 TGTGCCAGCTCACCCCTCCCGGACAGGGCAACTTCACCCCTCCACTTT CASSPLPDRATSPLHF
TRBJ2-7 TRBD2 . TRBV6-5 TGTGCCAGCAGTTACACCACTAGCGGGGTTTACGAGCAGTACTTC CASSYTTSGVYEQYF
TRBJ2-5 TRBD2 . TRBV12-3/TRBV12-4 TGTGCCAGCAGCTCGAGCGGGGCTGGGACCCAGTACTTC CASSSSGAGTQYF
TRBJ2-1 . few TRBV15 TGTGCCACCAGCAGTGAGAGCGACAATGAGCAGTTCTTC CATSSESDNEQFF
TRBJ2-1 TRBD2 . TRBV7-2 TGTGCCAGCAGCAGCCTAGGGGACTATTCCTACAATGAGCAGTTCTTC CASSSLGDYSYNEQFF
TRBJ2-6 TRBD2 . TRBV11-2 TGTGCCAGCCGGGGGGCTGGGGCCAACGTCCTGACTTTC CASRGAGANVLTF
TRBJ1-1 . . TRBV6-5 TGTGCCAGCAGAGCTTGGGGAGCGGCTGAAGCTTTCTTT CASRAWGAAEAFF
TRBJ2-2 . . TRBV18 TGTGCCAGCTCACTAGCAGGGGATAACACCGGGGAGCTGTTTTTT CASSLAGDNTGELFF
TRBJ2-5 TRBD2 . TRBV27 TGTGCCAGCAGTTTATCGATAAGGGCGGGAGCTGGGGGGACCCAGTACTTC CASSLSIRAGAGGTQYF
TRBJ1-1 . . TRBV10-3 TGTGCCATCAGATACAGGGAGGGCACTGAAGCTTTCTTT CAIRYREGTEAFF
TRBJ2-5 . . TRBV24-1 TGTGCCACCAGTGAAGGTGGGACTTCGGAGACCCAGTACTTC CATSEGGTSETQYF
TRBJ2-1 . . TRBV11-2 TGTGCCAGTGGTGCGGGGCTGCCACGGATGGAGCAGTTCTTC CASGAGLPRMEQFF
TRBJ2-1 TRBD1 . TRBV5-4 TGTGCCAGCAGCTTGGGCGGACAGGGAAGGTATGGTGAGCAGTTCTTC CASSLGGQGRYGEQFF
TRBJ2-7 . . TRBV6-6 TGTGCCAGCAGGTCACAAGTCGAGACAGGCGAGTACTTC CASRSQVETGEYF